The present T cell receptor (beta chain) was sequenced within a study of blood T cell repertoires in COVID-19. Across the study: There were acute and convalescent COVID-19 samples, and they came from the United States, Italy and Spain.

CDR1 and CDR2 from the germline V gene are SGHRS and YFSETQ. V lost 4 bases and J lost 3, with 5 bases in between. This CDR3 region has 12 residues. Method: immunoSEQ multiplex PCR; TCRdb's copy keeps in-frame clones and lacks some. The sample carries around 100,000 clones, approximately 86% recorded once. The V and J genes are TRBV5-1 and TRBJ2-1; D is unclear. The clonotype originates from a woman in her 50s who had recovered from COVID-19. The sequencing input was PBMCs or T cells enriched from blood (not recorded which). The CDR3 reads CASSIDYNEQFF. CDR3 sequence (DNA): TGCGCCAGCAGCATAGACTACAATGAGCAGTTCTTC.